This T cell receptor (beta chain) was sequenced in a study of technical replicates of blood from a few donors. The V and J ends lost 5 bases and 3 bases respectively, with 13 bases between them. The CDR3 is 15 amino acids. Germline V CDR1 and CDR2: PRHDT, FYEKMQ (reference sequence). Using immunoSEQ multiplex PCR, the repertoire was profiled, and TCRdb retains in-frame clones only, with some absent. The table has about 89,000 clones, about 94% seen once. The TCR comes from a human donor in good health. Sample: T cells isolated from PBMCs. The V and J genes are TRBV13 and TRBJ1-4; possibly TRBD1 for D (6 bases). CDR3 sequence: CASSPDRSANEKLFF. The CDR3 region has the DNA TGTGCCAGCAGCCCAGACAGGAGTGCTAATGAAAAACTGTTTTTT.